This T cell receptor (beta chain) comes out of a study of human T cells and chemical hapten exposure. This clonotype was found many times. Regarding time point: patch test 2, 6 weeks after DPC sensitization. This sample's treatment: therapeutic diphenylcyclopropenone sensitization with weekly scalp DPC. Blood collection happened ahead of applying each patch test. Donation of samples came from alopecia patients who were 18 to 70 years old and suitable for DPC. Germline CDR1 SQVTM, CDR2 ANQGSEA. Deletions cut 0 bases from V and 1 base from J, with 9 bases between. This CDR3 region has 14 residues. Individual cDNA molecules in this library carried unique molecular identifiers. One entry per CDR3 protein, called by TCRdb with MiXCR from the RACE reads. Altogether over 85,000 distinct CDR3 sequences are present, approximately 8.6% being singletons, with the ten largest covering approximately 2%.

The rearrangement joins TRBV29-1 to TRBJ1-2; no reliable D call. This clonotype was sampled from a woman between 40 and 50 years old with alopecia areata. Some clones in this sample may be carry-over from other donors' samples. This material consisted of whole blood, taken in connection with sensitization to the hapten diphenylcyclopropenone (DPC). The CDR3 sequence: CSVEDGSFNYGYTF. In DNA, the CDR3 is TGCAGCGTTGAAGATGGCAGCTTTAACTATGGCTACACCTTC.